This paragraph reports one T cell receptor beta chain. These data come from a study of OX40 agonist ivuxolimab in advanced cancers. The data were produced by immunoSEQ multiplex PCR, yet TCRdb's version contains in-frame clones alone and is incomplete. Altogether tens of thousands of clones are present, roughly 93% being singletons, with the ten largest covering less than 0.35%. Germline V gene data show CDR1 as SGHNT and CDR2 as YYREEE (reference sequence). The CDR3 length is 15 residues. After removal of 0 bases from V and 6 bases from J, the junction contained 7 bases not matched to a gene. This sequence joins TRBV5-4 and TRBJ2-7; 9 nucleotides line up with TRBD1. This receptor was taken from an adult with an advanced solid tumor such as melanoma, head and neck, liver or kidney cancer. The sample in question was CD4+ or CD8+ T cells sorted from blood, obtained in a trial of the OX40 agonist ivuxolimab. The CDR3: CASSLVGQGYVEQYF. The CDR3 DNA sequence: TGTGCCAGCAGCTTGGTTGGACAGGGGTATGTCGAGCAGTACTTC.